This is a list of T cell receptor beta chains from one sample in a study of T cells in Graves' hyperthyroidism and ophthalmopathy. A single record per CDR3 protein comes from TCRdb applying MiXCR to the multiplex PCR reads. Here the sample spans over 550,000 distinct CDR3 sequences, approximately 16% being singletons. The sequenced sample was blood. The receptors come from a woman under 30 with Graves' hyperthyroidism. Each CDR3 is given with its conserved first and last residue. The order of the fields is D gene, clone size, V gene, J gene, CDR3 protein, CDR3 DNA. A D gene is named only where the DNA matches it firmly. A clone size is listed for some rows: how often the clone was seen (once, few, many), or a class if it is expanded.

>.|many|TRBV24-1|TRBJ2-1
CATSDAGTAGDEQFF
TGTGCCACCAGTGATGCCGGGACAGCGGGCGATGAGCAGTTCTTC
>.|many|TRBV20-1|TRBJ2-5
CSARVSQIQETQYF
TGCAGTGCTAGAGTGAGCCAGATCCAAGAGACCCAGTACTTC
>TRBD2|many|TRBV24-1|TRBJ2-3
CATSRGGGLRAGTDTQYF
TGTGCCACCAGTCGCGGGGGGGGCCTCAGGGCCGGCACAGATACGCAGTATTTT
>TRBD2|few|TRBV29-1|TRBJ2-3
CSAWAGGIRTQYF
TGCAGCGCTTGGGCGGGAGGAATACGTACGCAGTATTTT
>TRBD1|.|TRBV6-1|TRBJ1-5
CASRAGTGGYSNQPQHF
TGTGCCAGCAGGGCCGGGACAGGGGGTTATAGCAATCAGCCCCAGCATTTT
>.|.|TRBV24-1|TRBJ1-3
CAIQDPGNTIYF
TGTGCCATACAGGATCCTGGAAACACCATATATTTT
>.|many|TRBV2|TRBJ2-3
CASSEWAQSTDTQYF
TGTGCCAGCAGTGAATGGGCGCAGAGCACAGATACGCAGTATTTT
>.|few|TRBV6-1|TRBJ1-4
CASSSGPQGGEKLFF
TGTGCCAGCAGTTCTGGTCCGCAAGGAGGCGAAAAACTGTTTTTT
>.|.|TRBV20-1|TRBJ1-6
CSASASSGNSPLHF
TGCAGTGCTAGCGCTTCGTCCGGAAATTCACCCCTCCACTTT
>.|few|TRBV5-5|TRBJ2-5
CASSLASGAETQYF
TGTGCCAGCAGCTTGGCCTCCGGTGCGGAGACCCAGTACTTC
>.|few|TRBV4-3|TRBJ2-1
CASSQGGGGGYNEQFF
TGCGCCAGCAGCCAAGGAGGGGGGGGGGGATACAATGAGCAGTTCTTC
>.|.|TRBV10-1|TRBJ2-5
CASSGQLQETQYF
TGCGCCAGCAGCGGACAGCTACAAGAGACCCAGTACTTC
>.|.|TRBV20-1|TRBJ2-3
CSAHGFTDTDTQYF
TGCAGTGCTCATGGGTTTACTGACACAGATACGCAGTATTTT
>.|few|TRBV29-1|TRBJ2-2
CSVEDQGSTGELFF
TGCAGCGTTGAAGACCAGGGTTCCACCGGGGAGCTGTTTTTT
>TRBD2|.|TRBV20-1|TRBJ2-7
CSASTSGRSYEQYF
TGCAGTGCTAGTACTAGCGGGAGATCCTACGAGCAGTACTTC
>TRBD1|.|TRBV7-2|TRBJ2-7
CASSAAWTGYYEQYF
TGTGCCAGCAGCGCGGCGTGGACAGGGTACTACGAGCAGTACTTC
>.|many|TRBV11-2|TRBJ2-7
CASSLEMLVWGEQYF
TGTGCCAGCAGCTTAGAGATGTTGGTATGGGGCGAGCAGTACTTC
>TRBD1|.|TRBV15|TRBJ2-3
CATSRQGITDTQYF
TGTGCCACCAGCCGACAGGGGATTACAGATACGCAGTATTTT
>.|many|TRBV2|TRBJ2-7
CASSGDRYYEQYF
TGTGCCAGCAGCGGAGACAGATACTACGAGCAGTACTTC
>TRBD1|few|TRBV2|TRBJ1-6
CASRPGTAKYNSPLHF
TGTGCCAGCAGACCCGGGACAGCGAAGTATAATTCACCCCTCCACTTT
>.|.|TRBV12-3/TRBV12-4|TRBJ2-2
CASSSASLNTGELFF
TGTGCCAGCAGTTCCGCGTCTCTTAACACCGGGGAGCTGTTTTTT
>.|many|TRBV28|TRBJ2-7
CASTSVGFDEQYF
TGTGCCAGCACCTCCGTGGGGTTCGACGAGCAGTACTTC
>.|few|TRBV12-3/TRBV12-4|TRBJ2-7
CASGTRWEQYF
TGTGCCAGCGGTACGAGATGGGAGCAGTACTTC
>.|.|TRBV5-5|TRBJ2-1
CASSLELGQDHNEQFF
TGTGCCAGCAGCTTGGAGCTGGGACAAGACCACAATGAGCAGTTCTTC
>.|.|TRBV6-2/TRBV6-3|TRBJ1-1
CASSFSDGNTEAFF
TGTGCCAGCAGTTTCTCAGACGGGAACACTGAAGCTTTCTTT
>TRBD2|few|TRBV5-5|TRBJ2-2
CATRLAGGGTGELFF
TGTGCCACCCGACTAGCGGGAGGAGGGACCGGGGAGCTGTTTTTT
>.|many|TRBV6-7|TRBJ1-6
CASSYVGVPYNSPLHF
TGTGCCAGCAGTTACGTAGGGGTGCCCTATAATTCACCCCTCCACTTT
>TRBD2|many|TRBV20-1|TRBJ2-1
CSASNVGGPHNEQFF
TGCAGTGCTAGCAATGTGGGAGGGCCCCACAATGAGCAGTTCTTC
>.|few|TRBV19|TRBJ1-5
CASSIGGGYNQPQHF
TGTGCCAGTAGTATAGGCGGGGGCTATAATCAGCCCCAGCATTTT
>.|many|TRBV11-3|TRBJ1-2
CASSLGAANYGYTF
TGTGCCAGCAGCTTAGGGGCGGCAAACTATGGCTACACCTTC
>.|many|TRBV19|TRBJ1-1
CASSIVAGKGTEAFF
TGTGCCAGTAGTATAGTCGCGGGGAAAGGAACTGAAGCTTTCTTT
>TRBD1|many|TRBV5-1|TRBJ2-3
CASRRGQVPTDTQYF
TGCGCCAGCAGAAGGGGACAGGTACCGACAGATACGCAGTATTTT
>.|many|TRBV20-1|TRBJ2-1
CSALGWGALNEQFF
TGCAGTGCCCTAGGGTGGGGAGCTCTGAATGAGCAGTTCTTC
>TRBD2|few|TRBV19|TRBJ2-1
CASSAGGAGAGDEQFF
TGTGCCAGTAGTGCCGGGGGAGCGGGGGCCGGCGATGAGCAGTTCTTC
>TRBD2|few|TRBV4-1|TRBJ2-3
CASSHLGLADTDTQYF
TGCGCCAGCAGCCATCTCGGACTAGCGGACACAGATACGCAGTATTTT